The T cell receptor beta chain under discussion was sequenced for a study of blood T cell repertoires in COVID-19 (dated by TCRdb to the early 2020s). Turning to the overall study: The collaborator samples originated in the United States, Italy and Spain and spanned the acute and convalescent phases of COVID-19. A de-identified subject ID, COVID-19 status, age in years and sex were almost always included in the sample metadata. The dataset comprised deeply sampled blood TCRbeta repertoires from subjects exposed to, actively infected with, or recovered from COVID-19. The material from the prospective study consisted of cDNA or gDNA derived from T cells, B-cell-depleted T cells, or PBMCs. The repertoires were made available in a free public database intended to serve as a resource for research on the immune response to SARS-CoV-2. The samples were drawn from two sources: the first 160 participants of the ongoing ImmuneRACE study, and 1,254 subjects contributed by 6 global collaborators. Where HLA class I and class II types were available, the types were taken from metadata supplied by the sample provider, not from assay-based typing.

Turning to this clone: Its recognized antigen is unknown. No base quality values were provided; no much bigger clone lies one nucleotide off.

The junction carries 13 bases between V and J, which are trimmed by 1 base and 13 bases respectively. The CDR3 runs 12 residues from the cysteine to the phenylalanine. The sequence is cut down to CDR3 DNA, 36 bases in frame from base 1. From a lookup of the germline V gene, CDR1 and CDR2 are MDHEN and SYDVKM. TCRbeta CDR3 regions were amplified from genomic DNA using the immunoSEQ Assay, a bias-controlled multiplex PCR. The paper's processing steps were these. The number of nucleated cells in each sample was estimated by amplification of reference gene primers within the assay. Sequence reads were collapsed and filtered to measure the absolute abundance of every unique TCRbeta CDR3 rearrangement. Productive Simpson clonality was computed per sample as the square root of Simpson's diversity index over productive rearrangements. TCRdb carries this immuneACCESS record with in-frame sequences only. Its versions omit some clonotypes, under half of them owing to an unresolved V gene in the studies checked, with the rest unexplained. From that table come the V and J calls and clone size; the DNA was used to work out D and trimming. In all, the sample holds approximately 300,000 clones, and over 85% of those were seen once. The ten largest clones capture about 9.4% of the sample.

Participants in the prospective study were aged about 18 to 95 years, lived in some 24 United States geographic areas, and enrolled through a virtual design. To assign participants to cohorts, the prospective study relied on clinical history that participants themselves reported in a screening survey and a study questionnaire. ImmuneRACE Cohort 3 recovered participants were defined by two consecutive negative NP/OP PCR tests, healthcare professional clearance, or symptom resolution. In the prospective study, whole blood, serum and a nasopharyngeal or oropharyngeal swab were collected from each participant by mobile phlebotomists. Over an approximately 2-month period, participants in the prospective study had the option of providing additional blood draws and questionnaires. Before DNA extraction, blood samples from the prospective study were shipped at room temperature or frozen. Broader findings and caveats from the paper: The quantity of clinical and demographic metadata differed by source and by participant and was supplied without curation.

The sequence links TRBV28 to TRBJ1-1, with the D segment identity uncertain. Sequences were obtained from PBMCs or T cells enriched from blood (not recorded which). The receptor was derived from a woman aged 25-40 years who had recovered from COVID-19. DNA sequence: TGTGCCAGCAGTTTATCCGATAGTCGGGGTTTCTTT. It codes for CASSLSDSRGFF.